These 14 T cell receptor beta chains came from one sample sequenced in a study of CD8 T cells in ankylosing spondylitis (dated by TCRdb to about 2017). Libraries were prepared through 5' RACE. Sequencing was carried out with an Illumina HiSeq 2500. TCRdb applied fastp at Q25 and MiXCR to the public reads, then kept only in-frame beta chains. Duplicate CDR3 protein sequences are folded into a single record with the most common DNA and genes. This sample has 30,000 to 35,000 distinct CDR3 sequences in its table, and less than 40% of those were observed once. The ten largest account for around 45% of the sample. The sample was synovial fluid, either unsorted or a sorted T cell fraction (not recorded which). Every receptor here comes from a male donor with ankylosing spondylitis.

The rearrangement links TRBV19 to TRBJ2-1; D unclear. Trimming shortened V by 3 bases and J by 0 bases, and 12 bases separated the two germline ends. Per the germline V gene, CDR1 is LNHDA and CDR2 is SQIVND (reference sequence). CDR3 length: 16 residues. This CDR3 is CASSIPTKSSYNEQFF. As DNA, the CDR3 is TGTGCCAGTAGTATCCCGACCAAAAGCTCCTACAATGAGCAGTTCTTC.

Points on this clonotype: One end of the junction is discordant with germline, which a read error may explain. The chain combines TRBV6-4 with TRBJ1-4; 8 bases line up with TRBD1. The CDR3 totals 15 residues. Germline loops: CDR1 MRHNA, CDR2 SNTAGT. The CDR3 region is CASTKDRATNEELFF. DNA for the CDR3: TGTGCCAGCACCAAGGACAGGGCAACTAATGAAGAACTGTTTTTT.

Worth noting for this clonotype: This may be a read error: a much more frequent sequence differs by one nucleotide. V is TRBV27 and J is TRBJ2-1; D is ambiguous. The length of the CDR3 is 15 residues. Per the germline V gene, CDR1 is MNHEY and CDR2 is SMNVEV (reference sequence). The CDR3 here is CASSLGGNSYNEQLF. The DNA for the CDR3 is TGTGCCAGCAGTCTAGGTGGGAACTCCTACAATGAGCAGCTCTTC.

This clonotype was counted only a few times. V is TRBV7-8 and J is TRBJ2-1, with D perhaps TRBD1 (7 bases). Germline values: CDR1 SGHVS, CDR2 FQNEAQ. V was cut by 4 bases and J by 7 bases, with 8 bases left in between. The length of the CDR3 is 12 residues. CDR3 bases: TGTGCCAGCAGCTCAGGGGGGAATGAGCAGTTCTTC. It is translated as CASSSGGNEQFF.

This clonotype showed up just a few times. This chain connects TRBV3-1 to TRBJ2-1; 8 positions match TRBD2. Germline assignment: CDR1 LGHDT and CDR2 YNNKEL (reference sequence). V lost 5 bases, J lost 5 bases, and 5 bases stayed unmatched. This CDR3 spans 14 amino acids. The CDR3 is CASSTGTRNNEQFF. The DNA for the CDR3 is TGTGCCAGCAGCACAGGGACTAGGAACAATGAGCAGTTCTTC.

The rearrangement links TRBV6-2 or TRBV6-3 to TRBJ2-1; unclear D gene. Germline V gene sequence: CDR1 MNHEY, CDR2 SVGEGT. The CDR3 spans 12 residues. Trimming pared 5 bases from V and 7 bases from J, leaving 9 bases between. The CDR3: CASSHQFNEQFF. The DNA of the CDR3 is TGTGCCAGCAGTCATCAGTTTAATGAGCAGTTCTTC.

This clonotype showed up just a few times. The chain links TRBV24-1 to TRBJ2-1; 8 positions match TRBD1. Unmatched junction bases numbered 2, after V lost 4 bases and J lost 1 base. Germline values: CDR1 KGHDR, CDR2 SFDVKD. This CDR3 has 15 residues. CDR3 residues: CATSDDRGSYNEQFF. CDR3 nucleotides: TGTGCCACCAGTGACGACAGGGGTTCCTACAATGAGCAGTTCTTC.

This chain joins TRBV9 and TRBJ2-7; 7 bases agree with TRBD1. V lost 3 bases to trimming and J lost 5 bases; unmatched junction nucleotides: 8. The length of the CDR3 is 14 residues. Germline CDR1 reads SGDLS; CDR2 reads YYNGEE. The CDR3 region has the DNA TGTGCCAGCAGCGATCCGACAGGGCAGAACGAGCAGTACTTC. Protein sequence: CASSDPTGQNEQYF.

The rearrangement joins TRBV27 to TRBJ1-5; D perhaps matches TRBD1 (6 bases). The CDR3 consists of 14 residues. V lost 5 bases and J 4 bases, leaving 12 bases between the germline ends. The germline CDR1 and CDR2 sequences are MNHEY and SMNVEV (reference sequence). The DNA of the CDR3 is TGTGCCAGCAGTGATCGGACAGCAAATCAGCCCCAGCATTTT. Translated: CASSDRTANQPQHF.

This chain links TRBV5-1 with TRBJ2-3; 13 bases agree with TRBD2. After removal of 4 bases from V and 4 bases from J, the junction contained 3 bases not matched to a gene. The CDR3 length is 15 residues. The germline CDR1 and CDR2 sequences are SGHRS and YFSETQ. The CDR3 reads CASSQTSGRPDTQYF. The CDR3 DNA reads as TGCGCCAGCAGCCAGACTAGCGGGAGGCCAGATACGCAGTATTTT.

This clonotype showed up just once. V is TRBV4-2 and J is TRBJ2-2, with a tentative D call TRBD2 (5 bases). CDR1 LGHNA and CDR2 YNFKEQ come from the germline V gene. The germline V and J ends were trimmed by 5 bases and 7 bases, with 17 bases remaining between them. The CDR3 loop spans 15 amino acids. CDR3 DNA sequence: TGTGCCAGCAGCATACGGGATGTATCAGTCGGGGAGCTGTTTTTT. It encodes CASSIRDVSVGELFF.

By sample share, this clonotype is medium-sized (0.01 to 0.1%). The V call is TRBV7-8, the J call TRBJ2-2; D is unresolved. Germline-derived CDR1 and CDR2 are SGHVS and FQNEAQ. The germline V and J ends were trimmed by 5 bases and 5 bases, with 12 bases remaining between them. The CDR3 is made up of 14 amino acids. For the CDR3, the DNA is TGTGCCAGCAGCCCACTCGGGCGGACCGGGGAGCTGTTTTTT. The encoded protein is CASSPLGRTGELFF.

This clonotype showed up many times. The gene calls are TRBV7-9 and TRBJ2-1; D gene uncertain. Between the trimmed V and J ends, which lost 5 bases and 5 bases, there was a span of 7 bases. The CDR3 contains 12 residues. Germline V gives CDR1 SEHNR, CDR2 FQNEAQ (reference sequence). The CDR3 nucleotides read TGTGCCAGCAGCCCTGACCACAATGAGCAGTTCTTC. This codes for CASSPDHNEQFF. Filled out from reference TRBV7-9 and TRBJ2-1, the complete variable domain reads DTGVSQNPRHKITKRGQNVTFRCDPISEHNRLYWYRQTLGQGPEFLTYFQNEAQLEKSRLLSDRFSAERPKGSFSTLEIQRTEQGDSAMYLCASSPDHNEQFFGPGTRLTVL.

This clonotype was recorded many times. The V call is TRBV13, the J call TRBJ2-3, with 15 bases fitting TRBD2. The CDR3 spans 16 residues. The V gene's germline CDR1 is PRHDT and CDR2 FYEKMQ (reference sequence). V dropped 1 base and J dropped 7; count of bases not matched to a gene: 3. CDR3 protein: CASSLEGLAGGYTQYF. CDR3 coding DNA: TGTGCCAGCAGCTTAGAGGGACTAGCGGGAGGATATACGCAGTATTTT.